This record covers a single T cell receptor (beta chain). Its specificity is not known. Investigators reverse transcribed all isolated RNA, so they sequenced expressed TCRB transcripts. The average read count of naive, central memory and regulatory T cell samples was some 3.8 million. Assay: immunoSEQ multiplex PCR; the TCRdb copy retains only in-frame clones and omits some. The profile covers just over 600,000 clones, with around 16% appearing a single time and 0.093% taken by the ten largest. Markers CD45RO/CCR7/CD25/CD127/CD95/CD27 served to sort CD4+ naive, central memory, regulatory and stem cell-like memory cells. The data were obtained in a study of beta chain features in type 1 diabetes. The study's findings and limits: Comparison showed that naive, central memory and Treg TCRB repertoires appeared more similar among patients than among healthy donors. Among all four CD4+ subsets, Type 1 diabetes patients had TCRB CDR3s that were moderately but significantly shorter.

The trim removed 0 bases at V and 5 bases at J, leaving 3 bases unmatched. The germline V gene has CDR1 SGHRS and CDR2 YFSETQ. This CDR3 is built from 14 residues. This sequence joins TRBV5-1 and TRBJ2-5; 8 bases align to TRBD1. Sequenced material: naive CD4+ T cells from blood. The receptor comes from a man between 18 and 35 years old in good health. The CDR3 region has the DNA TGCGCCAGCAGCTTGGGAGACAGGGGCGAGACCCAGTACTTC. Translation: CASSLGDRGETQYF.